Below, 19 T cell receptor beta chains from the same sample are listed, as sequenced in a study of T-cell reconstitution after alpha-beta-depleted transplantation in children (dated by TCRdb to 2016 to 2017). Read against the paper, the sample's treatment or condition label means: allogeneic hematopoietic cell transplantation with graft depleted of TCRalphabeta T cells and CD19 B cells. The method was PCR. Sequencing instrument: Illumina HiSeq 2500. To normalize quantification of the TCRbeta repertoire, the TCR libraries were built with molecular barcoding that relied on unique molecular identifiers. The public reads were quality trimmed at Q25 with fastp and then assembled into clones with MiXCR by TCRdb, keeping productive beta chains. All rows with the same CDR3 protein become a single entry with the most common DNA and genes. The sample table shows 200,000 to 250,000 distinct CDR3 sequences, and roughly 7% are seen once. Of the sample, about 5.5% falls within the top ten clones.

The sample here was PBMCs, taken before TCRalphabeta/CD19-depleted stem cell transplant. The origin of the receptors is a boy aged 2 to 10 with acute lymphoblastic leukemia, due to receive a stem cell transplant.

This clonotype has more than one count but fewer than ten. The J gene is TRBJ1-5, the V gene TRBV29-1; no reliable D call. This CDR3 spans 13 amino acids. V was clipped by 4 bases and J by 3 bases, with 10 bases between them. The germline gives CDR1 SQVTM, CDR2 ANQGSEA. This CDR3 reads CSVAQQLNQPQHF. CDR3 DNA sequence: TGCAGCGTTGCTCAACAGCTCAATCAGCCCCAGCATTTT.

This clonotype was counted ten times or more. CDR3 residues: CASSSLARPHYNEQFF. In DNA, the CDR3 is TGTGCCAGCAGCTCTCTAGCGCGGCCACACTACAATGAGCAGTTCTTC. The chain recombines TRBV11-2 with TRBJ2-1; tentative D call: TRBD2 (6 bases). The length of the CDR3 is 16 residues. V lost 4 bases and J 3 bases, leaving 16 bases between the germline ends. Germline values: CDR1 SGHAT, CDR2 FQNNGV.

The table lists this clonotype with a few counts. The chain is built from TRBV28 and TRBJ1-4; no firm D call. The germline V gene has CDR1 MDHEN and CDR2 SYDVKM. This CDR3 spans 16 amino acids. The V end lost 6 bases, the J end lost 8 bases, and 22 bases lay between the germline ends. The CDR3 is CASSSYGLGSNEKLFF. CDR3 sequence (DNA): TGTGCCAGCAGCTCCTACGGGTTAGGGAGTAACGAAAAACTGTTTTTT.

This clonotype occurred a few times. This rearrangement joins TRBV5-5 to TRBJ1-6; possibly TRBD1 for D (6 bases). This CDR3 has 15 residues. Germline lookup yields CDR1 SGHKS and CDR2 YYEKEE (reference sequence). Trimming pared 4 bases from V and 7 bases from J, leaving 15 bases between. The CDR3 region has the DNA TGTGCCAGCAGCGGGGGGGGCTGGACCAATTCACCCCTCCACTTT. As protein: CASSGGGWTNSPLHF.

This clonotype was seen only a few times. CDR3 region: CASSQDGTGLVNYGYTF. As DNA, the CDR3 is TGCGCCAGCAGCCAAGATGGAACGGGTTTAGTTAACTATGGCTACACCTTC. The gene calls are TRBV4-3 and TRBJ1-2; D is ambiguous. V was shortened by 0 bases and J by 1 base, with 15 bases between the two germline ends. This CDR3 spans 17 amino acids. Per the germline V gene, CDR1 is LGHNA and CDR2 is YSLEER.

V usage is TRBV20-1 and J usage is TRBJ1-2; D remains unclear. Germline V CDR1 and CDR2: DFQATT, SNEGSKA (reference sequence). V was cut by 0 bases and J by 7 bases, with 15 bases left in between. The CDR3 spans 14 residues. The CDR3 region is CSAREEGSPGGYTF. In nucleotides, the CDR3 is TGCAGTGCTAGAGAGGAGGGATCACCGGGTGGCTACACCTTC.

Ten or more counts support this clonotype. V usage is TRBV29-1 and J usage is TRBJ2-1; D is possibly TRBD2 (5 bases). Trimming shortened V by 2 bases and J by 2 bases, and 10 bases separated the two germline ends. From germline, CDR1 is SQVTM and CDR2 ANQGSEA. This CDR3 has 14 amino acids. CDR3 loop: CSVESGKAYNEQFF. The CDR3 nucleotides read TGCAGCGTTGAATCCGGGAAAGCCTACAATGAGCAGTTCTTC.

Only a few counts were recorded for this clonotype. CDR3 loop: CASSFGTGGEQFF. The CDR3 region has the DNA TGTGCCAGCAGCTTCGGGACAGGGGGCGAGCAGTTCTTC. The chain is built from TRBV11-2 and TRBJ2-1; 12 bases match TRBD1. This CDR3 spans 13 amino acids. With 3 bases clipped from V and 10 bases from J, the junction kept 1 base outside the gene matches. CDR1 and CDR2 (germline): SGHAT, FQNNGV.

This clonotype showed up many times. This chain joins TRBV9 and TRBJ1-5; D is undetermined. The CDR3 length is 12 residues. The V end lost 2 bases, the J end lost 10 bases, and 10 bases lay between the germline ends. Germline values: CDR1 SGDLS, CDR2 YYNGEE. Written as DNA, the CDR3 is TGTGCCAGCAGCGTGCCCGGAGGCCCCCAGCATTTT. This translates into CASSVPGGPQHF.

This clonotype has just a few counts. The rearrangement uses TRBV19 and TRBJ2-1; 8 bases line up with TRBD2. V was clipped by 2 bases and J by 7 bases; unmatched bases: 7. Germline loops: CDR1 LNHDA, CDR2 SQIVND (reference sequence). This CDR3 has 15 residues. The chain's CDR3 is CASSIRGGLVNEQFF. CDR3 DNA: TGTGCCAGTAGTATACGGGGGGGCCTAGTGAATGAGCAGTTCTTC. Full variable domain (rest looked up from reference TRBV19 and TRBJ2-1): DGGITQSPKYLFRKEGQNVTLSCEQNLNHDAMYWYRQDPGQGLRLIYYSQIVNDFQKGDIAEGYSVSREKKESFPLTVTSAQKNPTAFYLCASSIRGGLVNEQFFGPGTRLTVL.

The sample holds many counts of this clonotype. J is TRBJ2-3 and V is TRBV5-1; no reliable D call. Trimming cost V 8 bases and J 0 bases, with 16 bases left between them. The CDR3 has 15 residues. Germline CDR1 reads SGHRS; CDR2 reads YFSETQ. DNA for the CDR3: TGCGCCAGTATGAGGAAAGATTCTAGCACAGATACGCAGTATTTT. This codes for CASMRKDSSTDTQYF.

At least ten counts were recorded for this clonotype. The chain links TRBV20-1 to TRBJ2-7; D gene uncertain. The V end lost 2 bases, the J end lost 4 bases, and 12 bases lay between the germline ends. CDR3 length equals 13 residues. The germline CDR1 and CDR2 sequences are DFQATT and SNEGSKA (reference sequence). The CDR3 spells CSARSSLGYEQYF. CDR3 DNA: TGCAGTGCTAGATCTAGTTTAGGGTACGAGCAGTACTTC.

This sequence joins TRBV6-5 and TRBJ1-2; possibly TRBD1 for D (6 bases). From germline, CDR1 is MNHEY and CDR2 SVGAGI. V was cut by 2 bases and J by 0 bases, with 7 bases left in between. This CDR3 spans 14 amino acids. The CDR3 DNA is TGTGCCAGCAGTTACGAGGGGGCTAACTATGGCTACACCTTC. It yields the protein CASSYEGANYGYTF.

At least ten counts were recorded for this clonotype. The chain carries TRBV27 and TRBJ2-3; the D is unclear. CDR3 length: 14 residues. Germline-derived CDR1 and CDR2 are MNHEY and SMNVEV (reference sequence). The ends were cut back, 7 bases at V and 1 base at J, with 12 bases in the middle. Written as DNA, the CDR3 is TGTGCCAGCAACGCCTTCGCGGGCACAGATACGCAGTATTTT. Translation gives CASNAFAGTDTQYF.

V and J are TRBV5-5 and TRBJ1-6, with D tentatively TRBD1 (5 bases). CDR3 length: 16 amino acids. From germline, CDR1 is SGHKS and CDR2 YYEKEE (reference sequence). Trimming left V 5 bases short and J 9 bases short, with 21 bases between. This chain's CDR3 is CASSVRALYEGSPLHF. The CDR3 DNA is TGTGCCAGCAGTGTCAGGGCGCTTTACGAAGGTTCACCCCTCCACTTT. Based on the CDR3 plus reference TRBV5-5 and TRBJ1-6, the full variable domain is DAGVTQSPTHLIKTRGQQVTLRCSPISGHKSVSWYQQVLGQGPQFIFQYYEKEERGRGNFPDRFSARQFPNYSSELNVNALLLGDSALYLCASSVRALYEGSPLHFGNGTRLTVT.

In its sample, this clonotype was seen many times. The chain links TRBV6-5 to TRBJ1-3; D may be TRBD1 (5 bases). Germline CDR1 MNHEY, CDR2 SVGAGI. Trimming took 3 bases from V and 0 from J, leaving 9 bases between them. The CDR3 totals 15 residues. CDR3 amino acids: CASSYRGVSGNTIYF. The CDR3 region has the DNA TGTGCCAGCAGTTATCGGGGCGTCTCTGGAAACACCATATATTTT.

This clonotype was seen repeatedly, ten times or more. The chain is built from TRBV2 and TRBJ2-1; 10 nucleotides align to TRBD2. J lost 4 bases, V lost 6 bases, and 6 bases had no gene match. The germline V gene encodes CDR1 SNHLY and CDR2 FYNNEI. The CDR3 length is 15 residues. The CDR3 spells CASRETSGTYNEQFF. Written as DNA, the CDR3 is TGTGCCAGCAGGGAAACTAGCGGGACTTACAATGAGCAGTTCTTC.

The sample holds a few counts of this clonotype. This rearrangement joins TRBV5-1 to TRBJ1-1; 7 bases map to TRBD1. The CDR3 contains 16 residues. Per germline, CDR1 SGHRS and CDR2 YFSETQ. V lost 6 bases and J lost 8; bases outside the gene matches: 19. The DNA of the CDR3 is TGCGCCAGCAACCCGGACCCGACAGGGCTTTTCTGGGAAGCTTTCTTT. Protein product: CASNPDPTGLFWEAFF.

This clonotype was counted ten times or more. The gene calls are TRBV3-1 and TRBJ1-5; D remains unclear. Germline loops: CDR1 LGHDT, CDR2 YNNKEL (reference sequence). V shed 4 bases and J shed 3 bases, with 13 bases lying between them. This CDR3 is built from 15 residues. The CDR3 here is CASSRGRAYNQPQHF. For the CDR3, the DNA is TGTGCCAGCAGCCGGGGAAGGGCCTACAATCAGCCCCAGCATTTT.